Listed below are T cell receptor beta chains from one sample, sequenced in a study of OX40 agonist ivuxolimab in advanced cancers. Only in-frame clones appear in the TCRdb table, and some are missing; sequencing was by immunoSEQ multiplex PCR. The repertoire holds around 58,000 clones, with approximately 86% as singletons. Specimen: CD4+ or CD8+ T cells sorted from blood, collected in a trial of the OX40 agonist ivuxolimab. The origin of the receptors is an adult with an advanced solid tumor such as melanoma, head and neck, liver or kidney cancer. Each CDR3 is given with its conserved first and last residue. Each record gives: D gene, J gene, clone size, V gene, CDR3 DNA, CDR3 protein. D genes are given only for firm matches. Only some rows state a clone size, as once, few, many or a class for expanded clones.

TRBD2 TRBJ2-7 . TRBV19 TGTGCCAGTAGCCATGGACTAGTGGGGCGCTACGAGCAGTACTTC CASSHGLVGRYEQYF
. TRBJ2-7 few TRBV4-1 TGCGCCAGCAGCCATCCGGGACAACTGTACGAGCAGTACTTC CASSHPGQLYEQYF
TRBD2 TRBJ2-3 . TRBV4-2 TGTGCCAGCAGCCATCCTGGAGGGGGACTAGCATCGGATACGCAGTATTTT CASSHPGGGLASDTQYF
TRBD1 TRBJ2-4 . TRBV11-1 TGTGCCAGCAGCTTAGGGCCGGGACAGGGAAACATTCAGTACTTC CASSLGPGQGNIQYF
. TRBJ2-7 . TRBV6-6 TGTGCCAGCAGCATGGGAGGCGAGCAGTACTTC CASSMGGEQYF
. TRBJ1-4 once TRBV2 TGTGCCAGCAGTGACGGTGCAACTAATGAAAAACTGTTTTTT CASSDGATNEKLFF
. TRBJ2-2 . TRBV5-4 TGTGCCAGCAGCTCGATCGACAGCAACACCGGGGAGCTGTTTTTT CASSSIDSNTGELFF
. TRBJ2-3 . TRBV14 TGTGCCAGCAGCCAAGATTTCTCGAGAGCCACAGATACGCAGTATTTT CASSQDFSRATDTQYF
. TRBJ2-7 . TRBV27 TGTGCCAGCAGTTTGGGGGCAGCTCACGAGCAGTACTTC CASSLGAAHEQYF
TRBD1 TRBJ2-1 . TRBV7-9 TGTGCCAGCAGCTTAGTAGGGACAGGGCTCAATGAGCAGTTCTTC CASSLVGTGLNEQFF
. TRBJ2-4 . TRBV9 TGTGCCAGCAGCGTCGACAGGGGCGGGGGAAACATTCAGTACTTC CASSVDRGGGNIQYF
TRBD1 TRBJ1-1 . TRBV6-5 TGTGCCAGCAGCCCGACAGGGGTGAACACTGAAGCTTTCTTT CASSPTGVNTEAFF
. TRBJ2-7 . TRBV11-2 TGTGCCAGCAGCTTAGGGGCTGGACGGCACTCCTACGAGCAGTACTTC CASSLGAGRHSYEQYF
. TRBJ1-1 . TRBV15 TGTGCCACCAGCGATAACGGATACACTGAAGCTTTCTTT CATSDNGYTEAFF
. TRBJ2-7 . TRBV28 TGTGCCAGCAGTTTATATACGGGGGACGAGCAGTACTTC CASSLYTGDEQYF
. TRBJ2-5 . TRBV5-6 TGTGCCAGCAGCCCTTGGTGGTTCCCTGAGACCCAGTACTTC CASSPWWFPETQYF
TRBD1 TRBJ2-5 . TRBV7-6 TGTGCCAGCAGCCATAGGGACAGTGGAGAAGAGACCCAGTACTTC CASSHRDSGEETQYF
. TRBJ2-2 . TRBV5-4 TGTGCCAGCACCCCGTACCGTCAGGGGAACACCGGGGAGCTGTTTTTT CASTPYRQGNTGELFF
. TRBJ2-2 . TRBV7-9 TGTGCCAGCAGCTTAGGGACCGGGGAGCTGTTTTTT CASSLGTGELFF
. TRBJ1-4 . TRBV6-6 TGTGCCAGCAGTCCCTGGAGGAGGAAGGCTAATGAAAAACTGTTTTTT CASSPWRRKANEKLFF
. TRBJ2-7 . TRBV9 TGTGCCAGCAGCGTCGGCGGGGTCTCCTACGAGCAGTACTTC CASSVGGVSYEQYF
TRBD1 TRBJ2-2 . TRBV4-3 TGCGCCAGCAGTTTGACCCGGGACAGGAGGACCGGGGAGCTGTTTTTT CASSLTRDRRTGELFF
. TRBJ2-3 . TRBV6-4 TGTGCCAGCAGTGAAGGTCTTAATAGTGGTACGCAGTATTTT CASSEGLNSGTQYF
. TRBJ1-2 . TRBV7-9 TGTGCCAGCAGCCCTAACTTGGCTAACTATGGCTACACCTTC CASSPNLANYGYTF
. TRBJ2-2 . TRBV6-5 TGTGCCAGCAGTTACGCGGCAACCACCGGGGAGCTGTTTTTT CASSYAATTGELFF
TRBD1 TRBJ2-7 . TRBV27 TGTGCCAGCGGACACTCGGGACAGGGGGACGAGCAGTACTTC CASGHSGQGDEQYF